This TCR beta chain stems from a study of response to subunit inactivated influenza vaccine. Regarding the study as a whole: Authors suggested each seasonal flu vaccination may recruit only limited numbers of new T cells.

Concerning this clonotype itself: Its antigen is still unknown.

Germline loops: CDR1 DFQATT, CDR2 SNEGSKA (reference sequence). V trimming: 6 bases; J trimming: 2 bases; junction bases outside the gene matches: 8. The CDR3 loop spans 14 amino acids. From the RT-PCR reads, TCRdb called clonotypes with MiXCR, one entry per CDR3 protein. The sample lists about 780,000 distinct CDR3 sequences, around 20% occurring once. The sequences come from PBMCs from blood, collected around 5 days after vaccination. This rearrangement joins TRBV20-1 to TRBJ2-3, with 7 nucleotides matching TRBD2. The receptor was isolated from a man aged 45-65 years who received an inactivated influenza vaccine. CDR3 residues: CSASPGLFTDTQYF. CDR3 sequence (DNA): TGCAGTGCCTCCCCGGGACTATTCACAGATACGCAGTATTTT.